The present T cell receptor (beta chain) was sequenced within a study of cytomegalovirus exposure and HLA in healthy donors. General study results and limits: A later analysis showed that HLA-associated TCR beta chains had undergone more clonal expansion than equally common others. Later work found that TCR association rates differed between HLA loci; DRB1 had the most and HLA-C the fewest. Later on, an analysis tied around 17,000 TCR beta sequences to HLA alleles at 0.05 false discovery rate.

Germline V lookup: CDR1 GTSNPN, CDR2 SVGIG (reference sequence). The CDR3 length is 13 residues. As to this clone: Its antigen is undetermined. The junction departs from germline at one end; a sequencing error may be responsible.

PCR amplification relied on 60 Vbeta primers (plus 13 Jbeta primers). TCRdb keeps only in-frame clones here, not all; method: immunoSEQ multiplex PCR. The table shows about 160,000 clones, with roughly 80% occurring only once. Material: PBMCs. This TCR was recovered from a man aged 30 to 45 in good health and CMV-seropositive. The rearrangement joins TRBV30 to TRBJ1-1; 7 bases map to TRBD1. Here the CDR3 DNA reads TGTGCCCGGAGACAGGGATCGAACACTGAAGCTTTCTTT. Amino acid sequence: CARRQGSNTEAFF.